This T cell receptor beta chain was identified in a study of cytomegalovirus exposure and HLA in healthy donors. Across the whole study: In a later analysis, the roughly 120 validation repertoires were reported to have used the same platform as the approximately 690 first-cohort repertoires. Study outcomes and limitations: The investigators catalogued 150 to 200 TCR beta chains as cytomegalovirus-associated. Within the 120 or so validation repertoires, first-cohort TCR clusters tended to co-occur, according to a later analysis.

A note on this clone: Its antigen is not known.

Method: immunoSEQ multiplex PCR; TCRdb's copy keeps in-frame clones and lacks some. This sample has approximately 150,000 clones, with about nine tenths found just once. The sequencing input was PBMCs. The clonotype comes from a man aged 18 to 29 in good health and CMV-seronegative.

For the CDR3, the DNA is TGTGCCATCAGTGGACAGGGGAACTACGAGCAGTACTTC. This codes for CAISGQGNYEQYF. V usage is TRBV10-3 and J usage is TRBJ2-7; 8 bases are a match to TRBD1. V dropped 4 bases and J dropped 3; count of bases not matched to a gene: 2. This CDR3 is 13 amino acids long. Per germline, CDR1 ENHRY and CDR2 SYGVKD.